The T cell receptor (beta chain) described here comes from a study of shared clonotypes between healthy human individuals. V lost 4 bases and J 2 bases, leaving 14 bases between the germline ends. There are 15 residues in the CDR3. Germline lookup yields CDR1 SGHNT and CDR2 YYREEE (reference sequence). Note on this clone: Its antigen is as yet unknown. At the DNA level, this CDR3 is encoded by other sequences in the same sample as well.

TCRdb keeps only in-frame clones here, not all; method: immunoSEQ multiplex PCR. The sample has some 510,000 clones; approximately 85% are singletons. Donors were healthy HIV-negative adults without recently reported acute infections or vaccinations. Overall study results and limits: The sole specimen, blood, was sampled, and tissue repertoires likely differ.

This sequence was found in a woman in her thirties or forties in good health. Some clones in this sample may be carry-over from other donors' samples. Sequencing was carried out using PBMCs. V and J are TRBV5-4 and TRBJ2-3, with D possibly matching TRBD1 (5 bases). CDR3 in DNA: TGTGCCAGCAGCCTAGGGGTCTCCTACACAGATACGCAGTATTTT. Translating it yields CASSLGVSYTDTQYF. The complete variable domain, with remaining parts taken from reference TRBV5-4 and TRBJ2-3, reads ETGVTQSPTHLIKTRGQQVTLRCSSQSGHNTVSWYQQALGQGPQFIFQYYREEENGRGNFPPRFSGLQFPNYSSELNVNALELDDSALYLCASSLGVSYTDTQYFGPGTRLTVL.